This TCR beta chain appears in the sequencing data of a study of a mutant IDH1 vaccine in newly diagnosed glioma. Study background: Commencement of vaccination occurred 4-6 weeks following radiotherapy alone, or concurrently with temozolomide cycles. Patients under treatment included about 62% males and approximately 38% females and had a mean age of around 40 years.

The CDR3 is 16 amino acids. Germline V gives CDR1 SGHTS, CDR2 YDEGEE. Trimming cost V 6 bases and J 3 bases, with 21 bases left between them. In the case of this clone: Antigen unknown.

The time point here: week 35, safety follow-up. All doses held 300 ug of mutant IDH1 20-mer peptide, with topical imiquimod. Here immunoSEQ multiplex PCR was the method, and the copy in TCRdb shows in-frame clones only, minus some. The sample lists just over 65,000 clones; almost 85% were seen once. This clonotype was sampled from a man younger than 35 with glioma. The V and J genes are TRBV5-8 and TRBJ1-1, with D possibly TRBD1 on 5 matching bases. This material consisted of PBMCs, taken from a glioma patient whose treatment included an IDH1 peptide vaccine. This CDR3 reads CASTPNGGIRDTEAFF. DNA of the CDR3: TGTGCCAGCACCCCGAACGGGGGGATTCGGGACACTGAAGCTTTCTTT.